This TCR beta chain was recovered during a study of blood T cell repertoires in COVID-19. Overall study context: COVID-19 samples, acute and convalescent, were from the United States, Italy and Spain.

Participants were aged about 18 to 100 years from about two dozen US areas. Participant-given clinical history determined each cohort assignment. Original methodology: Amplified reference gene primers provided the basis for estimating nucleated cell counts. TCRdb's table, derived via immunoSEQ multiplex PCR, lists solely in-frame clones and lacks some. The DNA was the basis for D and trimming; V, J and clone size are from that table. The data hold 180,000 or so clones, with approximately 83% observed a single time. Trimming took off 0 bases at V and 4 bases at J, with 12 bases between the two ends. This CDR3 has 15 amino acids. The germline gives CDR1 SGHNT, CDR2 YYREEE (reference sequence). This clone appeared once.

The receptor's source is a woman aged 55-70 years who had recovered from COVID-19. The chain employs TRBV5-4 and TRBJ2-3, with a weak D call TRBD2 (7 bases). Input material: PBMCs or T cells enriched from blood (not recorded which). The CDR3 DNA reads as TGTGCCAGCAGCTTGGCGAGGGGGGGTGCAGATACGCAGTATTTT. This encodes CASSLARGGADTQYF.